A selection of T cell receptor beta chains follows, all from one sample in a study of post-analysis software for immune sequencing data. TCRdb re-called the PCR reads with MiXCR, one entry per CDR3 protein. The data hold about 460,000 distinct CDR3 sequences, with roughly 45% observed a single time. The sequenced material came from blood. Receptor source: a girl aged 10 to 17 with multiple sclerosis. The CDR3 runs from the conserved cysteine through the conserved F or W. Fields, in order: clone size, V gene, J gene, D gene, CDR3 DNA, CDR3 protein. A D gene is named only where the DNA matches it firmly. Rows give clone size only sometimes, using once, few, many, or a class for an expanded clone.

abundance: -
v_gene: TRBV20-1
j_gene: TRBJ2-7
d_gene: -
CDR3nt: TGCAGTGTCAGCCCGCAGACTTCCCCGATCTACGAGCAGTACTTC
CDR3aa: CSVSPQTSPIYEQYF

abundance: few
v_gene: TRBV5-5
j_gene: TRBJ2-5
d_gene: -
CDR3nt: TGTGCCAGCAGCTCCGGGGACTTGGATCTAGAGACCCAGTACTTC
CDR3aa: CASSSGDLDLETQYF

abundance: -
v_gene: TRBV6-5
j_gene: TRBJ1-5
d_gene: -
CDR3nt: TGTGCCAGCAGTTACGGCGGGGCAGGGCCGGGGAATCAGCCCCAGCATTTT
CDR3aa: CASSYGGAGPGNQPQHF

abundance: -
v_gene: TRBV12-3/TRBV12-4
j_gene: TRBJ1-2
d_gene: -
CDR3nt: TGTGCCAGCAGCGAACGAGGGGTGTATGGCTACACCTTC
CDR3aa: CASSERGVYGYTF

abundance: -
v_gene: TRBV5-1
j_gene: TRBJ2-1
d_gene: TRBD1
CDR3nt: TGCGCCAGCAGCTCCACAGGGGCCTACAATGAGCAGTTCTTC
CDR3aa: CASSSTGAYNEQFF

abundance: -
v_gene: TRBV4-1
j_gene: TRBJ1-1
d_gene: -
CDR3nt: TGCGCCAGCAGACCTCCCGACGGGGATTTGAACACTGAAGCTTTCTTT
CDR3aa: CASRPPDGDLNTEAFF

abundance: many
v_gene: TRBV4-3
j_gene: TRBJ1-2
d_gene: -
CDR3nt: TGCGCCAGCAGCCAAGGGGGACCCTCCCGCTACACCTTC
CDR3aa: CASSQGGPSRYTF

abundance: -
v_gene: TRBV6-5
j_gene: TRBJ2-3
d_gene: TRBD1
CDR3nt: TGTGCCAGCAGTAATACCGGGACAGGGGAATCAGATACGCAGTATTTT
CDR3aa: CASSNTGTGESDTQYF

abundance: once
v_gene: TRBV20-1
j_gene: TRBJ1-1
d_gene: -
CDR3nt: TGCAGTGCTAGGACAGCGGCGGGGGACACTGAAGCTTTCTTT
CDR3aa: CSARTAAGDTEAFF

abundance: -
v_gene: TRBV12-3/TRBV12-4
j_gene: TRBJ2-3
d_gene: TRBD2
CDR3nt: TGTGCCAGCAGTCCCCGTGGAGCGGGAGGAGCAGATACGCAGTATTTT
CDR3aa: CASSPRGAGGADTQYF

abundance: few
v_gene: TRBV6-2/TRBV6-3
j_gene: TRBJ1-1
d_gene: -
CDR3nt: TGTGCCAGCAGTCCCGCCGGTGGGAACACTGAAGCTTTCTTT
CDR3aa: CASSPAGGNTEAFF

abundance: few
v_gene: TRBV12-3/TRBV12-4
j_gene: TRBJ2-5
d_gene: -
CDR3nt: TGTGCCAGCCTTCTGTCGGGTTGGCAAGAGACCCAGTACTTC
CDR3aa: CASLLSGWQETQYF

abundance: few
v_gene: TRBV13
j_gene: TRBJ2-7
d_gene: -
CDR3nt: TGTGCCAGCAGCTTAGTTGGGGGCGCAAGGTACGAGCAGTACTTC
CDR3aa: CASSLVGGARYEQYF

abundance: -
v_gene: TRBV20-1
j_gene: TRBJ2-7
d_gene: TRBD1
CDR3nt: TGCAGTACTAGAGCTGACAGGGGGTACGAGCAGTACTTC
CDR3aa: CSTRADRGYEQYF

abundance: -
v_gene: TRBV7-2
j_gene: TRBJ2-1
d_gene: TRBD2
CDR3nt: TGTGCCAGCAGCCCACAAACCCAAGGACTAGCGGACTACAATGAGCAGTTCTTC
CDR3aa: CASSPQTQGLADYNEQFF

abundance: few
v_gene: TRBV7-2
j_gene: TRBJ1-1
d_gene: TRBD1
CDR3nt: TGTGCCAGCAGCTTACCAAGGACAGGATTGAACACTGAAGCTTTCTTT
CDR3aa: CASSLPRTGLNTEAFF

abundance: few
v_gene: TRBV6-6
j_gene: TRBJ2-4
d_gene: -
CDR3nt: TGTGCCAGCAGTTACGGTGGGGCAGCCAAAAACATTCAGTACTTC
CDR3aa: CASSYGGAAKNIQYF

abundance: few
v_gene: TRBV5-1
j_gene: TRBJ2-3
d_gene: -
CDR3nt: TGCGCCAGCAGCTTGGCATCCCAAGTAGTAGATACGCAGTATTTT
CDR3aa: CASSLASQVVDTQYF

abundance: -
v_gene: TRBV30
j_gene: TRBJ2-3
d_gene: TRBD2
CDR3nt: TGTGCCTGGAGTGTACCTTTCTGGCGGGAGGCAGATACGCAGTATTTT
CDR3aa: CAWSVPFWREADTQYF

abundance: many
v_gene: TRBV28
j_gene: TRBJ2-2
d_gene: TRBD1
CDR3nt: TGTGCCACCCAGGTCGGGACAGGGTTTTACACCGGGGAGCTGTTTTTT
CDR3aa: CATQVGTGFYTGELFF

abundance: few
v_gene: TRBV20-1
j_gene: TRBJ1-2
d_gene: -
CDR3nt: TGCAGTGCTAGAGATTGGGCAGGAGAAGCTAACTATGGCTACACCTTC
CDR3aa: CSARDWAGEANYGYTF

abundance: -
v_gene: TRBV14
j_gene: TRBJ2-5
d_gene: -
CDR3nt: TGTGCCAGCAGCGCCCGACAGTCTCTCTACCAAGAGACCCAGTACTTC
CDR3aa: CASSARQSLYQETQYF

abundance: few
v_gene: TRBV3-1
j_gene: TRBJ2-5
d_gene: TRBD1
CDR3nt: TGTGCCAGCAGCCTCCGGGACAGGGGGCTTAAAGAGACCCAGTACTTC
CDR3aa: CASSLRDRGLKETQYF

abundance: -
v_gene: TRBV3-1
j_gene: TRBJ2-1
d_gene: -
CDR3nt: TGTGCCAGCAGCCAACCTAGCGTTATAGCCAATGAGCAGTTCTTC
CDR3aa: CASSQPSVIANEQFF

abundance: -
v_gene: TRBV6-1
j_gene: TRBJ1-5
d_gene: -
CDR3nt: TGTGCCAGCAGTGAAGAGTGGGGACGGTACAATCAGCCCCAGCATTTT
CDR3aa: CASSEEWGRYNQPQHF

abundance: -
v_gene: TRBV20-1
j_gene: TRBJ2-3
d_gene: -
CDR3nt: TGCAGTGCTAGAGATCTTGGACAGAGTAGCACAGATACGCAGTATTTT
CDR3aa: CSARDLGQSSTDTQYF

abundance: -
v_gene: TRBV6-1
j_gene: TRBJ2-7
d_gene: TRBD1
CDR3nt: TGTGCCAGCGGCTACTCCGGGACAGGGAATTACGAGCGGTACTTC
CDR3aa: CASGYSGTGNYERYF

abundance: few
v_gene: TRBV4-3
j_gene: TRBJ1-2
d_gene: -
CDR3nt: TGCGCCAGCAGCCAAGATTCGAGGGGGGCGGGTGGCTACACCTTC
CDR3aa: CASSQDSRGAGGYTF

abundance: -
v_gene: TRBV6-5
j_gene: TRBJ2-2
d_gene: TRBD1
CDR3nt: TGTGCCAGCAGTTACAACAGGGGGACCGGGGAGCTGTTTTTT
CDR3aa: CASSYNRGTGELFF

abundance: -
v_gene: TRBV5-1
j_gene: TRBJ2-3
d_gene: TRBD2
CDR3nt: TGCGCCAGCAGCTTTTGGGCCCCCGGGACCGGGGGGGCAGATACGCAGTATTTT
CDR3aa: CASSFWAPGTGGADTQYF

abundance: -
v_gene: TRBV7-2
j_gene: TRBJ1-3
d_gene: -
CDR3nt: TGTGCCAGCAGCCGAGGACGGGGGACCGCCATATATTTT
CDR3aa: CASSRGRGTAIYF